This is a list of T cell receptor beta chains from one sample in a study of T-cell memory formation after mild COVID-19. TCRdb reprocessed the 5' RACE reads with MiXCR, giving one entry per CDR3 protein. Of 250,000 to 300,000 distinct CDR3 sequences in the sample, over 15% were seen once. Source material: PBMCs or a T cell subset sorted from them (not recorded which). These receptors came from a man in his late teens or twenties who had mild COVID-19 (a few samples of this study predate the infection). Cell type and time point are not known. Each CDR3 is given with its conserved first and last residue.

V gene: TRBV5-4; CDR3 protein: CASSLRGGNENEQFF
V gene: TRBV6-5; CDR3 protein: CATRGVNTGELFF
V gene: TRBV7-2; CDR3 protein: CASSRGGSSTDTQYF
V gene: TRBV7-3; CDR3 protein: CASSSQGSNTEAFF
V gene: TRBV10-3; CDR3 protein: CAISESATVTDTQYF
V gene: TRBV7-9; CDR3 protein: CASSFVGQSSPEAFF
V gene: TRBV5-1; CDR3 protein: CASNLTPTGTDTQYF
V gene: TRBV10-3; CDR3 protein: CAISAPTSEADTQYF
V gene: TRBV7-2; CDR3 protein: CASRLAVGPTDTQYF
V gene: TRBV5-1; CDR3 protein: CASSLVPDNAETQYF
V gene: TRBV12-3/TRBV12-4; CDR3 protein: CASSNSGGRQPQHF
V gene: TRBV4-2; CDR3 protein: CASSQEGGGNQPQHF
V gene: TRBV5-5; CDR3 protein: CASSPTPGRGADNEQFF
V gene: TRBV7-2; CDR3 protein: CASSSQRGTGNEQFF
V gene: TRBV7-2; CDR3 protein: CASSPGQGTYEQYF
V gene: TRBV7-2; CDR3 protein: CASSLQRGRETQYF
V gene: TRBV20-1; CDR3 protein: CSARVASGGASEQYF
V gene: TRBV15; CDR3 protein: CATAPGLNQETQYF
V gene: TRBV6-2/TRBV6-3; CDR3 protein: CASCSGAGEQFF
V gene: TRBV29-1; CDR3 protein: CSVEANRGYEQYF
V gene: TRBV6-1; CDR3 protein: CASSEDRDQETQYF
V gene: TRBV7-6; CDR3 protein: CASSFKVNSPTYEQYF
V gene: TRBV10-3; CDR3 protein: CAITTQGAGGELFF
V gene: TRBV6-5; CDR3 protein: CASSSLRNTEAFF
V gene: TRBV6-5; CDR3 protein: CASSEQRGAYYNEQFF
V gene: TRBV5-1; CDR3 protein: CASSLKTNYGYTF